Sequencing of this T cell receptor (beta chain) was carried out in a study of blood T cell repertoires in COVID-19. Study information: Acute-phase and convalescent COVID-19 samples originated in the United States, Italy and Spain. PBMCs, B-cell-depleted T cells, or T cells were the source of the cDNA or gDNA that made up the material.

Germline V lookup: CDR1 LGHNA, CDR2 YNFKEQ. J was trimmed by 0 bases and V by 4 bases; bases with no gene match: 12. CDR3 size: 18 residues. The repertoire was sequenced with immunoSEQ multiplex PCR; TCRdb's copy has only in-frame clones and lacks some. The sample holds over 200,000 clones; 80% to 85% are singletons and the top ten take roughly 20%. The sample taken for sequencing was peripheral blood. This receptor was identified in a woman of 80 years or more with active or convalescent COVID-19. V usage is TRBV4-2 and J usage is TRBJ2-5; 9 nucleotides agree with TRBD2. Here the CDR3 reads CASSRKAPQRGDQETQYF. The CDR3 coding sequence is TGTGCCAGCAGCCGAAAAGCTCCACAGCGGGGGGACCAAGAGACCCAGTACTTC.